The 14 T cell receptor beta chains in this list originate from one sample, sequenced in a study of spatial heterogeneity in lung cancer. TCRdb analysed the 5' RACE reads with MiXCR anew, one entry per CDR3 protein. The table records some 120,000 distinct CDR3 sequences, more than 10% of them present only once. Time point given: blood at routine non-recurrence follow-up after resection. Unsorted whole RNA of tumor, nontumor lung or frozen PBMC was sequenced. Sequenced material: PBMCs, taken at follow-up. The source is a male donor with early-stage non-small cell lung cancer.

The chain employs TRBV4-3 and TRBJ2-5; the D is unclear. The V gene lost 1 base and the J gene lost 5 bases, with 8 bases spanning the gap. This CDR3 is built from 13 residues. Germline loops: CDR1 LGHNA, CDR2 YSLEER. Here the CDR3 reads CASSQGPAETQYF. CDR3 sequence (DNA): TGCGCCAGCAGCCAAGGTCCAGCGGAGACCCAGTACTTC.

This clonotype came up many times. J is TRBJ2-7 and V is TRBV7-9; 7 bases agree with TRBD1. There are 15 residues in the CDR3. V shed 5 bases and J 2 bases; nucleotides not matched to a gene: 9. Per germline, CDR1 SEHNR and CDR2 FQNEAQ (reference sequence). The CDR3 bases are TGTGCCAGCAGCCCATTGAGACAGGGAGCCTACGAGCAGTACTTC. This codes for CASSPLRQGAYEQYF.

This clonotype was detected many times. V gene TRBV4-1 combines with J gene TRBJ2-7, with 9 bases matching TRBD1. CDR3 length: 13 residues. V lost 5 bases, J lost 4 bases, and 3 bases stayed unmatched. Germline V CDR1 and CDR2: MGHRA, YSYEKL. For the CDR3, the DNA is TGCGCCAGCAGCTCCGGACAGGGGTACGAGCAGTACTTC. Amino acid sequence: CASSSGQGYEQYF.

Ten or more counts support this clonotype. The V and J genes are TRBV30 and TRBJ1-1; TRBD1 aligns across 9 bases. The CDR3 has 14 amino acids. The V segment lost 2 bases and the J segment 4 bases; nucleotides outside the gene matches: 5. CDR1 and CDR2 (germline): GTSNPN, SVGIG (reference sequence). CDR3 nucleotides: TGTGCCTGGAGTTTGACAGGGGGTAGCACTGAAGCTTTCTTT. This codes for CAWSLTGGSTEAFF. Supplemented by reference TRBV30 and TRBJ1-1, the full variable domain reads SQTIHQWPATLVQPVGSPLSLECTVEGTSNPNLYWYRQAAGRGLQLLFYSVGIGQISSEVPQNLSASRPQDRQFILSSKKLLLSDSGFYLCAWSLTGGSTEAFFGQGTRLTVV.

This clonotype was found a few times. The chain combines TRBV29-1 with TRBJ2-3; TRBD2 is a possible D gene (6 bases). V was trimmed by 7 bases and J by 0 bases, leaving 20 bases between them. The CDR3 contains 16 residues. Germline assignment: CDR1 SQVTM and CDR2 ANQGSEA. DNA for the CDR3: TGCAGCGCCCCCTCCCTGGGCGGGATCAGCACAGATACGCAGTATTTT. As protein: CSAPSLGGISTDTQYF.

The chain is built from TRBV7-8 and TRBJ1-5; 7 bases map to TRBD1. The J segment lost 4 bases and the V segment lost 6 bases, leaving 9 bases of the junction unmatched. The CDR3 totals 15 residues. The germline gives CDR1 SGHVS, CDR2 FQNEAQ. The DNA of the CDR3 is TGTGCCAGCAGGTTAACAGGGGAAGGAAATCAGCCCCAGCATTTT. It specifies CASRLTGEGNQPQHF.

The chain uses TRBV11-2 and TRBJ2-3, with TRBD1 matching over 7 bases. Germline V lookup: CDR1 SGHAT, CDR2 FQNNGV. V lost 5 bases, J lost 3 bases, and 8 bases stayed unmatched. The CDR3 consists of 15 residues. Here the CDR3 reads CASSQRQGETDTQYF. The CDR3 nucleotides read TGTGCCAGCAGCCAAAGACAGGGAGAGACAGATACGCAGTATTTT.

This clonotype was seen a few times. This chain connects TRBV5-6 to TRBJ1-2; no firm D call. Germline assignment: CDR1 SGHDT and CDR2 YYEEEE. The CDR3 length is 11 residues. Trimming took 3 bases from V and 8 from J, leaving 8 bases between them. In DNA form, the CDR3 reads TGTGCCAGCAGCTCTTTACGAGGCTACACCTTC. As protein: CASSSLRGYTF.

This clonotype has ten or more counts. The J gene is TRBJ1-5, the V gene TRBV20-1, with 7 bases matching TRBD1. This CDR3 comprises 13 residues. Germline V lookup: CDR1 DFQATT, CDR2 SNEGSKA (reference sequence). V was pared by 8 bases and J by 4 bases, with 8 bases of the junction left unmatched. The CDR3: CSSSRQGNQPQHF. The CDR3 region has the DNA TGCAGTTCGTCACGACAGGGTAATCAGCCCCAGCATTTT.

The chain links TRBV11-1 to TRBJ2-3; the D is unclear. The CDR3 runs to 11 residues. With 8 bases removed from V and 4 bases from J, the gap between germline ends came to 7 bases. The V gene's germline CDR1 is SGHAT and CDR2 FQDESV (reference sequence). As DNA, the CDR3 is TGTGCCAGCGAGAGGTCAGATACGCAGTATTTT. Protein: CASERSDTQYF.

This clonotype was counted many times. V gene TRBV5-5 combines with J gene TRBJ2-2; D gene unclear. The germline gives CDR1 SGHKS, CDR2 YYEKEE (reference sequence). CDR3 length: 12 amino acids. V was pared by 1 base and J by 7 bases, with 5 bases between. The CDR3 DNA sequence: TGTGCCAGCAGCTTGATGGTCGGGGAGCTGTTTTTT. Protein product: CASSLMVGELFF. The full variable domain, completed using reference TRBV5-5 and TRBJ2-2, is DAGVTQSPTHLIKTRGQQVTLRCSPISGHKSVSWYQQVLGQGPQFIFQYYEKEERGRGNFPDRFSARQFPNYSSELNVNALLLGDSALYLCASSLMVGELFFGEGSRLTVL.

The V gene is TRBV6-1, the J gene TRBJ2-5; D unclear. Trimming cost V 9 bases and J 2 bases, with 7 bases left between them. Germline-derived CDR1 and CDR2 are MNHNS and SASEGT. CDR3 length equals 11 residues. Here the CDR3 DNA reads TGTGCCAGTGACATTCAAGAGACCCAGTACTTC. This sequence encodes CASDIQETQYF.

This clonotype was found many times. V is TRBV6-2 or TRBV6-3 and J is TRBJ1-2, with D possibly being TRBD1 (6 bases). The germline CDR1 and CDR2 sequences are MNHEY and SVGEGT. V was cut by 1 base and J by 5 bases, with 14 bases left in between. The CDR3 has 15 residues. The chain's CDR3 is CASSYLGQVSYGYTF. CDR3 nucleotide sequence: TGTGCCAGCAGTTACTTGGGACAAGTCTCTTATGGCTACACCTTC.

Many counts were recorded for this clonotype. V usage is TRBV6-2 or TRBV6-3 and J usage is TRBJ2-2; no reliable D call. Trimming left V 8 bases short and J 3 bases short, with 10 bases between. The CDR3 contains 13 residues. Germline values: CDR1 MNHEY, CDR2 SVGEGT. The CDR3 is CASCYSDTGELFF. The CDR3 DNA is TGTGCCAGCTGCTATTCGGACACCGGGGAGCTGTTTTTT.